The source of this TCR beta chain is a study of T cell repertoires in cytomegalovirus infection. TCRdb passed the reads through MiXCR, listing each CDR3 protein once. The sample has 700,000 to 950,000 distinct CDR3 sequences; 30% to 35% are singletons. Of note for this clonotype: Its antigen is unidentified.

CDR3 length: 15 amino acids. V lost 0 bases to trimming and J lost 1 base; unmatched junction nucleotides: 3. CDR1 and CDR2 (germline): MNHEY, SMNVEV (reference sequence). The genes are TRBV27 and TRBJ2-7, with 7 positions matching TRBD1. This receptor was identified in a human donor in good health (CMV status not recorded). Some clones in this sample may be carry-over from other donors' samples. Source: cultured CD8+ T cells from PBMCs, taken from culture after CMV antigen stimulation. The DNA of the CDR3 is TGTGCCAGCAGTTTATCAGCAGGGGGTTCCTACGAGCAGTACGTC. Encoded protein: CASSLSAGGSYEQYV.